These 14 T cell receptor beta chains were all obtained from the same sample, sequenced in a study of cytomegalovirus exposure and HLA in healthy donors. The primer mix had 60 Vbeta and 13 Jbeta primers. The data were produced by immunoSEQ multiplex PCR, yet TCRdb's version contains in-frame clones alone and is incomplete. The data show 90,000 to 120,000 clones, less than 85% seen once. The sample was PBMCs. The receptors originated from a man between 18 and 29 years old in good health and CMV-seronegative.

V is TRBV10-3 and J is TRBJ1-5; unclear D gene. The CDR3 consists of 15 residues. The V and J ends lost 2 bases and 2 bases respectively, with 10 bases between them. Germline V gene sequence: CDR1 ENHRY, CDR2 SYGVKD. The CDR3 spells CAISEPRSGNQPQHF. CDR3 bases: TGTGCCATCAGTGAGCCGAGGAGCGGCAATCAGCCCCAGCATTTT.

The chain has TRBV10-3 and TRBJ2-5; 8 positions agree with TRBD1. This CDR3 spans 14 amino acids. Germline V gene data show CDR1 as ENHRY and CDR2 as SYGVKD. V gave up 5 bases and J gave up 5 bases; unmatched junction bases: 7. In DNA form, the CDR3 reads TGTGCCATCAGTTCTGCAGGGGGCGACGAGACCCAGTACTTC. Amino acid sequence: CAISSAGGDETQYF.

The rearrangement links TRBV15 to TRBJ1-6, with D possibly matching TRBD1 (6 bases). The CDR3 is 14 amino acids. The V gene's germline CDR1 is LNHNV and CDR2 YYDKDF (reference sequence). The germline V and J ends were trimmed by 0 bases and 10 bases, with 10 bases remaining between them. The CDR3 here is CATSRDLRGSPLHF. DNA of the CDR3: TGTGCCACCAGCAGAGACCTAAGGGGGTCACCCCTCCACTTT.

This clone was seen a few times. The chain joins TRBV6-5 to TRBJ1-1; no definite D call. Between the trimmed V and J ends, which lost 4 bases and 5 bases, there was a span of 17 bases. The V gene's germline CDR1 is MNHEY and CDR2 SVGAGI. CDR3 length equals 15 residues. CDR3 in DNA: TGTGCCAGCAGTTCCGCTAGAGCCGTTGGGACTGAAGCTTTCTTT. This encodes CASSSARAVGTEAFF.

A single count supports this clone. This sequence joins TRBV13 and TRBJ2-3, with 7 positions matching TRBD2. Germline V gene lookup returns CDR1 PRHDT and CDR2 FYEKMQ (reference sequence). This CDR3 has 16 residues. After removal of 5 bases from V and 4 bases from J, the junction contained 12 bases not matched to a gene. Written as DNA, the CDR3 is TGTGCCAGCAGCAACCCTCTCGGGGGGTCGGCAGATACGCAGTATTTT. Its translation: CASSNPLGGSADTQYF. Full variable domain (missing parts from reference TRBV13 and TRBJ2-3): AAGVIQSPRHLIKEKRETATLKCYPIPRHDTVYWYQQGPGQDPQFLISFYEKMQSDKGSIPDRFSAQQFSDYHSELNMSSLELGDSALYFCASSNPLGGSADTQYFGPGTRLTVL.

V usage is TRBV15 and J usage is TRBJ1-4; 10 nucleotides align to TRBD1. Trimming removed 5 bases from V and 7 bases from J; junction bases left unmatched: 10. Germline V lookup: CDR1 LNHNV, CDR2 YYDKDF (reference sequence). This CDR3 comprises 16 residues. CDR3 protein: CATSRRDRGPGEKLFF. Here the CDR3 DNA reads TGTGCCACCAGCCGCCGCGACAGGGGGCCGGGTGAAAAACTGTTTTTT. Using reference TRBV15 and TRBJ1-4 for the parts outside the CDR3, the full variable domain is DAMVIQNPRYQVTQFGKPVTLSCSQTLNHNVMYWYQQKSSQAPKLLFHYYDKDFNNEADTPDNFQSRRPNTSFCFLDIRSPGLGDTAMYLCATSRRDRGPGEKLFFGSGTQLSVL.

This clone was found a few times. The chain has TRBV7-9 and TRBJ1-1; the match to TRBD1 covers 8 bases. The germline gives CDR1 SEHNR, CDR2 FQNEAQ (reference sequence). The trim removed 0 bases at V and 2 bases at J, leaving 11 bases unmatched. The length of the CDR3 is 18 residues. CDR3 residues: CASSLALRTGPPNTEAFF. The CDR3 coding sequence is TGTGCCAGCAGCTTAGCGCTGAGGACAGGGCCCCCCAACACTGAAGCTTTCTTT.

This clone was seen a few times. J is TRBJ1-1 and V is TRBV5-1; 8 nucleotides match TRBD1. V trimming: 4 bases; J trimming: 8 bases; junction bases outside the gene matches: 19. The CDR3 spans 17 residues. From germline, CDR1 is SGHRS and CDR2 YFSETQ. CDR3: CASSPGAGGVLSREAFF. In DNA, the CDR3 is TGCGCCAGCAGCCCCGGGGCAGGGGGCGTTCTAAGCAGGGAAGCTTTCTTT.

The chain recombines TRBV7-8 with TRBJ2-7; 10 nucleotides agree with TRBD2. The J segment lost 3 bases and the V segment lost 2 bases, leaving 4 bases of the junction unmatched. This CDR3 has 15 amino acids. Germline loops: CDR1 SGHVS, CDR2 FQNEAQ. The CDR3 here is CASSLSSGGSYEQYF. The CDR3 DNA reads TGTGCCAGCAGCTTATCTAGCGGGGGTAGCTACGAGCAGTACTTC.

This clone was found a few times. The V gene is TRBV5-1, the J gene TRBJ1-1; tentative D call: TRBD1 (5 bases). CDR1 and CDR2 (germline): SGHRS, YFSETQ. V gave up 4 bases and J gave up 4 bases, with 20 bases separating them. CDR3 length: 16 residues. CDR3 bases: TGCGCCAGCAGCGTCAGGGCCCTCGGGCGGAGCACTGAAGCTTTCTTT. Translation: CASSVRALGRSTEAFF.

The chain recombines TRBV5-6 with TRBJ2-1, with 9 bases lining up with TRBD1. The CDR3 is made up of 14 amino acids. The junction had 7 bases not matched to a gene; V was cut back by 3 bases and J by 9 bases. Germline assignment: CDR1 SGHDT and CDR2 YYEEEE. CDR3 nucleotides: TGTGCCAGCAGCTCCGGGACAGGGTTTACTGAGCAGTTCTTC. The encoded protein is CASSSGTGFTEQFF.

A word on this clone: The junction departs from the called germline gene at one end, perhaps through a read error. This chain uses TRBV7-9 with TRBJ2-3; D ambiguous. The CDR3 is 12 residues long. CDR1 SEHNR and CDR2 FQNEAQ come from the germline V gene (reference sequence). The CDR3 DNA sequence: TGTTCCAGCAGCTTCTTTCCAGATACGCAGTATTTT. This translates into CSSSFFPDTQYF. Using reference TRBV7-9 and TRBJ2-3 for the parts outside the CDR3, the full variable domain is DTGVSQNPRHKITKRGQNVTFRCDPISEHNRLYWYRQTLGQGPEFLTYFQNEAQLEKSRLLSDRFSAERPKGSFSTLEIQRTEQGDSAMYLCSSSFFPDTQYFGPGTRLTVL.

This chain uses TRBV5-1 with TRBJ2-1, with D possibly TRBD1 on 5 matching bases. The germline gives CDR1 SGHRS, CDR2 YFSETQ. Trimming took 0 bases from V and 1 from J, leaving 11 bases between them. The CDR3 is made up of 16 amino acids. CDR3 nucleotides: TGCGCCAGCAGCTTGGACGGTCGACAGTCCTACAATGAGCAGTTCTTC. Its translation is CASSLDGRQSYNEQFF.

The CDR3 coding sequence is TGCGCCAGCAGCCGGGAGGGGCTAAATGAAAAACTGTTTTTT. Translation: CASSREGLNEKLFF. The rearrangement uses TRBV4-1 and TRBJ1-4, with a tentative D call TRBD1 (5 bases). V lost 4 bases to trimming and J lost 5 bases, with 11 bases between them. The CDR3 contains 14 residues. The V gene's germline CDR1 is MGHRA and CDR2 YSYEKL.